These 21 T cell receptor beta chains came from one sample sequenced in a study of blood T cells in healthy people across ages. For the second PCR, which ran for roughly 7 to 11 cycles, a sample-barcoded 5' primer and a J-beta primer mix were used. TCRdb analysed the 5' RACE reads with MiXCR anew, one entry per CDR3 protein. The data hold about 1.6 million distinct CDR3 sequences, with roughly a third observed a single time. The sample was blood. All receptors come from a woman in her twenties or thirties in good health.

The chain employs TRBV5-1 and TRBJ2-2; 8 bases map to TRBD1. CDR3 length: 15 residues. The V gene's germline CDR1 is SGHRS and CDR2 YFSETQ. After removal of 0 bases from V and 3 bases from J, the junction contained 1 base not matched to a gene. CDR3 protein: CASSLGQGHTGELFF. CDR3 sequence (DNA): TGCGCCAGCAGCTTGGGACAGGGGCACACCGGGGAGCTGTTTTTT. The full variable domain, with the rest looked up from reference TRBV5-1 and TRBJ2-2, is KAGVTQTPRYLIKTRGQQVTLSCSPISGHRSVSWYQQTPGQGLQFLFEYFSETQRNKGNFPGRFSGRQFSNSRSEMNVSTLELGDSALYLCASSLGQGHTGELFFGEGSRLTVL.

The rearrangement joins TRBV20-1 to TRBJ2-3, with 10 bases identical to TRBD2. The V gene's germline CDR1 is DFQATT and CDR2 SNEGSKA (reference sequence). The V segment lost 6 bases and the J segment 4 bases; nucleotides outside the gene matches: 7. CDR3 length: 14 amino acids. The CDR3 coding sequence is TGCAGTGCACAAGCGGGAGGGCCTGCAGATACGCAGTATTTT. This translates into CSAQAGGPADTQYF.

CDR3 coding DNA: TGTGCCAGCAGCCCGTCGACTAGCGGGCCCTACAATGAGCAGTTCTTC. Encoded protein: CASSPSTSGPYNEQFF. V gene TRBV7-3 combines with J gene TRBJ2-1; 10 nucleotides agree with TRBD2. The CDR3 is 16 amino acids. Germline trimming cut 5 bases from V and 2 bases from J; bases unmatched to any gene: 6. Germline values: CDR1 SGHTA, CDR2 FQGTGA.

The chain carries TRBV5-6 and TRBJ2-2, with TRBD2 identical over 9 bases. The CDR3 is 17 residues long. V gave up 0 bases and J gave up 3 bases; unmatched junction bases: 6. Germline values: CDR1 SGHDT, CDR2 YYEEEE. The CDR3 DNA reads TGTGCCAGCAGCTTGGCGGCGGGAGGGCCTGACACCGGGGAGCTGTTTTTT. Its translation is CASSLAAGGPDTGELFF.

The genes are TRBV30 and TRBJ2-1, with 7 bases aligning to TRBD2. V shed 5 bases, J shed 5 bases, and the junction held 6 bases outside the gene matches. The CDR3 is 13 residues long. CDR1 and CDR2 (germline): GTSNPN, SVGIG (reference sequence). Here the CDR3 reads CAWGVRGNNEQFF. The CDR3, as DNA: TGTGCCTGGGGGGTGCGGGGGAACAATGAGCAGTTCTTC.

At least ten counts were recorded for this clonotype. This chain joins TRBV7-9 and TRBJ2-3; 7 bases agree with TRBD2. J was trimmed by 6 bases and V by 5 bases; bases with no gene match: 8. The CDR3 totals 14 residues. Per the germline V gene, CDR1 is SEHNR and CDR2 is FQNEAQ (reference sequence). The CDR3 DNA reads TGTGCCAGCAGCCCCGGCGGGAGCGGCGATACGCAGTATTTT. Translation gives CASSPGGSGDTQYF.

This clonotype was seen more than once but under ten times. V and J are TRBV29-1 and TRBJ2-1; D not resolved. The ends were cut back, 5 bases at V and 5 bases at J, with 22 bases in the middle. CDR3 size: 16 residues. Germline loops: CDR1 SQVTM, CDR2 ANQGSEA. CDR3 nucleotides: TGCAGCGTTATCCCCCGAACTGGCGAGGCGAACAATGAGCAGTTCTTC. Translating gives CSVIPRTGEANNEQFF.

This clonotype has a count of ten or more. The J gene is TRBJ2-3, the V gene TRBV20-1; TRBD2 matches at 9 bases. The ends lost 4 bases at V and 2 bases at J; junction bases unmatched: 16. Per the germline V gene, CDR1 is DFQATT and CDR2 is SNEGSKA (reference sequence). The CDR3 is 18 amino acids. The CDR3 DNA is TGCAGTGCTACCGAGGGGGGCCTACTAGCGGGCTACACAGATACGCAGTATTTT. This sequence encodes CSATEGGLLAGYTDTQYF.

This clonotype was seen more than once but under ten times. The DNA for the CDR3 is TGCAGCGTTGTTGGAAGGGGGGGCACAGATACGCAGTATTTT. It translates to CSVVGRGGTDTQYF. The V gene is TRBV29-1, the J gene TRBJ2-3, with D perhaps given as TRBD1 or TRBD2 (6 bases each). The CDR3 is made up of 14 amino acids. Germline V gives CDR1 SQVTM, CDR2 ANQGSEA. Deletions cut 4 bases from V and 1 base from J, with 12 bases between.

This clonotype is a singleton in its sample. V usage is TRBV5-1 and J usage is TRBJ1-4, with D unresolved. The CDR3 runs 18 residues. Germline CDR1 SGHRS, CDR2 YFSETQ. Between the trimmed V and J ends, which lost 3 bases and 0 bases, there was a span of 18 bases. The CDR3 is CASSSEAGLDATNEKLFF. The CDR3 nucleotides are TGCGCCAGCAGCTCGGAGGCGGGCCTAGATGCAACTAATGAAAAACTGTTTTTT.

Comment on this clonotype: Being one base from a much bigger clone, this may be a read error. The gene calls are TRBV29-1 and TRBJ2-7, with 8 nucleotides matching TRBD1. The length of the CDR3 is 12 residues. V gave up 6 bases and J gave up 2 bases; unmatched junction bases: 3. The germline V gene has CDR1 SQVTM and CDR2 ANQGSEA. The DNA of the CDR3 is TGCAGCGTCAAGACAGGGGCCTACGAGCAGTACTTC. Translating it yields CSVKTGAYEQYF.

The V gene is TRBV2, the J gene TRBJ2-5; no clear D gene. The V gene's germline CDR1 is SNHLY and CDR2 FYNNEI. The CDR3 spans 14 residues. The germline V and J ends were trimmed by 1 base and 1 base, with 7 bases remaining between them. In DNA, the CDR3 is TGTGCCAGCAGTGAAGAGCCAGGCCAAGAGACCCAGTACTTC. Encoded protein: CASSEEPGQETQYF.

V usage is TRBV2 and J usage is TRBJ2-1; D is uncertain. The germline V gene has CDR1 SNHLY and CDR2 FYNNEI. Trimming removed 1 base at V and 8 bases at J, with 12 bases between. The CDR3 has 14 amino acids. The DNA of the CDR3 is TGTGCCAGCAGTGAAGACTGGAGATTAGATGAGCAGTTCTTC. It yields the protein CASSEDWRLDEQFF.

V and J are TRBV6-1 and TRBJ2-3, with 10 bases fitting TRBD2. The length of the CDR3 is 22 residues. Per germline, CDR1 MNHNS and CDR2 SASEGT. Trimming took 4 bases from V and 5 from J; bases not matched to a gene: 27. CDR3 residues: CASSGRFGFRGTSGTPEDTQYF. Here the CDR3 DNA reads TGTGCCAGCAGTGGCCGTTTCGGTTTTCGGGGAACTAGCGGGACCCCGGAAGATACGCAGTATTTT.

The V call is TRBV6-1, the J call TRBJ2-7, with D unclear. V lost 6 bases to trimming and J lost 5 bases, with 14 bases between them. CDR1 is MNHNS, CDR2 SASEGT, per germline. This CDR3 has 13 amino acids. In DNA, the CDR3 is TGTGCCAGCAGCGCGACCCCCCTAAACGAGCAGTACTTC. It codes for CASSATPLNEQYF.

The rearrangement uses TRBV2 and TRBJ2-1, with D hard to call. Germline CDR1 is SNHLY and CDR2 is FYNNEI. The CDR3 length is 17 residues. V was shortened by 0 bases and J by 4 bases, with 16 bases between the two germline ends. CDR3 coding DNA: TGTGCCAGCAGTGAAGCCCCTTTCCGGAGAAATTACAATGAGCAGTTCTTC. Its translation is CASSEAPFRRNYNEQFF.

This clonotype was counted many times. This rearrangement joins TRBV12-3 or TRBV12-4 to TRBJ2-5; 7 nucleotides match TRBD1. The CDR3 has 14 amino acids. V gave up 2 bases and J gave up 4 bases; unmatched junction bases: 4. The CDR3 nucleotides are TGTGCCAGCAGTTTAAACAGGGGTAGAGAGACCCAGTACTTC. This codes for CASSLNRGRETQYF.

The V and J genes are TRBV11-2 and TRBJ2-1; 8 bases agree with TRBD1. V was clipped by 6 bases and J by 5 bases; unmatched bases: 6. CDR1 and CDR2 from the germline V gene are SGHAT and FQNNGV. The CDR3 contains 14 residues. CDR3: CASSFGQGHNEQFF. DNA for the CDR3: TGTGCCAGCAGTTTCGGACAGGGCCACAATGAGCAGTTCTTC.

The chain combines TRBV21-1 with TRBJ2-6; the D call in the table, TRBD2, was not verified against the DNA. TRBV21-1 represents a pseudogene. The length of the CDR3 is 18 residues. CDR3 sequence: CASSKPLGRNSGANVLTF. The CDR3 DNA follows: TGTGCCAGCAGCAAACCCCTCGGGAGGAACTCTGGGGCCAACGTCCTGACTTTC.

Many counts were recorded for this clonotype. This sequence joins TRBV29-1 and TRBJ2-7, with 10 bases fitting TRBD1. Germline CDR1 and CDR2: SQVTM and ANQGSEA. The ends lost 5 bases at V and 1 base at J; junction bases unmatched: 5. This CDR3 is built from 14 residues. In DNA, the CDR3 is TGCAGCGTTACCCCGGGACAGGGGTCCTACGAGCAGTACTTC. Its protein is CSVTPGQGSYEQYF.

This clonotype occurred a few times. The rearrangement uses TRBV4-1 and TRBJ2-4, with TRBD1 matching 9 bases. This CDR3 comprises 18 residues. Trimming cost V 0 bases and J 4 bases; bases outside gene matches: 10. The germline CDR1 and CDR2 sequences are MGHRA and YSYEKL. CDR3 sequence reads: CASSQEGTTGTGKNIQYF. The CDR3 region has the DNA TGCGCCAGCAGCCAAGAAGGGACCACCGGGACAGGGAAAAACATTCAGTACTTC.